These 30 T cell receptor beta chains were all obtained from the same sample, sequenced in a study of shared T cell receptors in the human thymus (dated by TCRdb to the early 2020s). The protocol used for the library was the immunoSEQ multiplex PCR assay. The immuneACCESS repertoire file appears here via TCRdb, limited to in-frame rearrangements. These files lack a portion of the clones; in checked studies, under half of the deficit traces to unresolved V genes, and the cause of the others is not known. The sample table lists 600,000 or so clones, about 90% of them with a count of one. Clones ranked in the top ten supply 0.0094% of the sample. In addition, the sample was reused for a study of human thymus T cells.

The sequencing sample was made of thymocytes. These receptors all stem from a boy younger than two with a congenital heart defect. Donor details come from another sample of the same person, matched by shared clones.

This sequence joins TRBV5-6 and TRBJ2-2; a possible D gene is TRBD1 (6 bases). Germline V gene lookup returns CDR1 SGHDT and CDR2 YYEEEE. This CDR3 spans 16 amino acids. The germline V and J ends were trimmed by 0 bases and 7 bases, with 16 bases remaining between them. CDR3 bases: TGTGCCAGCAGCTTGGCCGGGCAGGGGACGTACGGGGAGCTGTTTTTT. Its protein product is CASSLAGQGTYGELFF.

CDR3 residues: CASSFGTYRVRELYGYTF. The CDR3 coding sequence is TGTGCCAGCAGCTTTGGCACATACAGGGTCCGAGAGCTATATGGCTACACCTTC. This chain uses TRBV11-2 with TRBJ1-2; D is possibly TRBD1 (6 bases). V gave up 3 bases and J gave up 5 bases, with 25 bases separating them. The CDR3 runs 18 residues. The germline V gene encodes CDR1 SGHAT and CDR2 FQNNGV.

This rearrangement joins TRBV7-6 to TRBJ2-3, with D possibly matching TRBD1 (6 bases). Trimming took 1 base from V and 1 from J, leaving 6 bases between them. The CDR3 contains 14 residues. Germline CDR1 SGHVS, CDR2 FNYEAQ. CDR3 sequence: CASSLGGRTDTQYF. As DNA, the CDR3 is TGTGCCAGCAGCTTAGGGGGGCGCACAGATACGCAGTATTTT.

In DNA form, the CDR3 reads TGCGCCAGCACCGACCGCGGGGGGCCAAAAGAGACCCAGTACTTC. It yields the protein CASTDRGGPKETQYF. V usage is TRBV4-1 and J usage is TRBJ2-5, with 8 bases lining up with TRBD2. Trimming took 7 bases from V and 3 from J; bases not matched to a gene: 10. Germline lookup yields CDR1 MGHRA and CDR2 YSYEKL. The CDR3 length is 15 residues.

This chain connects TRBV29-1 to TRBJ2-7; D gene uncertain. The CDR3 is made up of 13 amino acids. Germline V gene data show CDR1 as SQVTM and CDR2 as ANQGSEA. Trimming took 0 bases from V and 4 from J, leaving 10 bases between them. CDR3 region: CSVEDLDSYEQYF. In DNA, the CDR3 is TGCAGCGTTGAAGACCTAGACTCATACGAGCAGTACTTC.

The gene calls are TRBV11-2 and TRBJ2-7; TRBD2 matches at 8 bases. The germline gives CDR1 SGHAT, CDR2 FQNNGV. Trimming cost V 5 bases and J 0 bases; bases outside gene matches: 3. The CDR3 covers 14 residues. The DNA for the CDR3 is TGTGCCAGCAGCGTTAGCGGGATCTCCTACGAGCAGTACTTC. Amino acids: CASSVSGISYEQYF.

This clone was recorded once. J is TRBJ2-3 and V is TRBV27, with D maybe TRBD2 (7 bases). V was cut by 0 bases and J by 6 bases, with 13 bases left in between. The CDR3 runs to 15 residues. In germline, CDR1 is MNHEY, CDR2 SMNVEV (reference sequence). The CDR3 loop is CASSLSGGPVDTQYF. CDR3 in DNA: TGTGCCAGCAGTTTATCGGGGGGGCCGGTCGATACGCAGTATTTT.

As for this clone: The junction departs from germline at one end; a sequencing error may be responsible. The V call is TRBV6-5, the J call TRBJ2-7; D may be TRBD1 (5 bases). Germline V lookup: CDR1 MNHEY, CDR2 SVGAGI. CDR3 length equals 14 residues. CDR3 residues: CARSSDSPHYEQYF. The CDR3 DNA follows: TGTGCCCGCAGTTCCGACAGTCCCCACTACGAGCAGTACTTC.

The V call is TRBV18, the J call TRBJ2-7; 8 bases map to TRBD1. The CDR3 totals 18 residues. Germline CDR1 reads KGHSH; CDR2 reads LQKENI. V gave up 2 bases and J gave up 3 bases; unmatched junction bases: 15. CDR3 nucleotides: TGTGCCAGCTCACCAGCCACCAGGGGGCAGTTGAGCTTCTACGAGCAGTACTTC. Its translation: CASSPATRGQLSFYEQYF.

The V gene is TRBV4-3, the J gene TRBJ2-7, with 8 bases lining up with TRBD2. This CDR3 region has 19 residues. V lost 0 bases and J lost 2; bases outside the gene matches: 15. Germline assignment: CDR1 LGHNA and CDR2 YSLEER. In nucleotides, the CDR3 is TGCGCCAGCAGCCAAGATGTCACCGGGCGGCGGGAGGACCCCTACGAGCAGTACTTC. Translation: CASSQDVTGRREDPYEQYF.

V is TRBV7-2 and J is TRBJ2-3, with D perhaps matching TRBD1 (8 bases). The CDR3 covers 19 residues. Germline V gene lookup returns CDR1 SGHTA and CDR2 FQGNSA. The V gene lost 4 bases and the J gene lost 2 bases, with 25 bases spanning the gap. The CDR3 protein is CASSYTGTGGLAVTDTQYF. DNA for the CDR3: TGTGCCAGCAGCTACACCGGGACAGGCGGTCTAGCGGTCACAGATACGCAGTATTTT. The full variable domain, its missing parts supplied by reference TRBV7-2 and TRBJ2-3, is GAGVSQSPSNKVTEKGKDVELRCDPISGHTALYWYRQSLGQGLEFLIYFQGNSAPDKSGLPSDRFSAERTGGSVSTLTIQRTQQEDSAVYLCASSYTGTGGLAVTDTQYFGPGTRLTVL.

The rearrangement uses TRBV28 and TRBJ1-5; no firm D call. Trimming pared 2 bases from V and 3 bases from J, leaving 17 bases between. This CDR3 spans 17 amino acids. CDR1 and CDR2 (germline): MDHEN, SYDVKM. In nucleotides, the CDR3 is TGTGCCAGCAGTTTAACACGCTCCAGTGTACCCAATCAGCCCCAGCATTTT. This sequence encodes CASSLTRSSVPNQPQHF. Together with reference TRBV28 and TRBJ1-5, the CDR3 gives the full variable domain: DVKVTQSSRYLVKRTGEKVFLECVQDMDHENMFWYRQDPGLGLRLIYFSYDVKMKEKGDIPEGYSVSREKKERFSLILESASTNQTSMYLCASSLTRSSVPNQPQHFGDGTRLSIL.

The J gene is TRBJ1-2, the V gene TRBV5-1; 7 bases fit TRBD1. This CDR3 has 14 amino acids. Trimming took 4 bases from V and 5 from J; bases not matched to a gene: 8. Germline assignment: CDR1 SGHRS and CDR2 YFSETQ. In nucleotides, the CDR3 is TGCGCCAGCAGCCTGCAAACAGGGGAGTATGGCTACACCTTC. Residues: CASSLQTGEYGYTF. The whole variable domain, remainder taken from reference TRBV5-1 and TRBJ1-2, is KAGVTQTPRYLIKTRGQQVTLSCSPISGHRSVSWYQQTPGQGLQFLFEYFSETQRNKGNFPGRFSGRQFSNSRSEMNVSTLELGDSALYLCASSLQTGEYGYTFGSGTRLTVV.

V usage is TRBV14 and J usage is TRBJ1-2; D might be TRBD1 (5 bases). Germline CDR1 and CDR2: SGHDN and FVKESK. Between the trimmed V and J ends, which lost 0 bases and 4 bases, there was a span of 33 bases. The CDR3 sequence is 22 residues long. The CDR3 spells CASSQDFAGRFWGDDQGYGYTF. The DNA of the CDR3 is TGTGCCAGCAGCCAAGATTTTGCGGGACGCTTTTGGGGGGACGATCAGGGCTATGGCTACACCTTC.

Comments on this clone: Other DNA sequences in this sample translate to the same CDR3. This chain joins TRBV7-9 and TRBJ2-7; TRBD2 matches 10 bases. From germline, CDR1 is SEHNR and CDR2 FQNEAQ (reference sequence). Germline trimming cut 1 base from V and 5 bases from J; bases unmatched to any gene: 5. CDR3 length: 15 residues. CDR3: CASSLVAGGPHEQYF. The CDR3 DNA follows: TGTGCCAGCAGCTTAGTAGCGGGGGGCCCCCACGAGCAGTACTTC.

In nucleotides, the CDR3 is TGTGCCAGCTCACTCCCGACAGGGGCCACTGAAGCTTTCTTT. It translates to CASSLPTGATEAFF. The V and J genes are TRBV18 and TRBJ1-1; TRBD1 agrees at 8 bases. Per the germline V gene, CDR1 is KGHSH and CDR2 is LQKENI. V trimming: 4 bases; J trimming: 4 bases; junction bases outside the gene matches: 5. This CDR3 region has 14 residues.

V and J are TRBV6-6 and TRBJ2-5, with a possible D match to TRBD2 (5 bases). Trimming cost V 0 bases and J 0 bases, with 11 bases left between them. The germline gives CDR1 MNHNY, CDR2 SVGAGI (reference sequence). The CDR3 is made up of 16 amino acids. For the CDR3, the DNA is TGTGCCAGCAGTTACTCGCGGGTCTGGGACCAAGAGACCCAGTACTTC. Encoded protein: CASSYSRVWDQETQYF.

J is TRBJ2-7 and V is TRBV7-2, with 9 positions matching TRBD1. Germline trimming cut 5 bases from V and 5 bases from J; bases unmatched to any gene: 7. The length of the CDR3 is 14 residues. Germline CDR1 and CDR2: SGHTA and FQGNSA. The CDR3 DNA reads as TGTGCCAGCAGCCTCGGACAGGGGATAAACGAGCAGTACTTC. Encoded protein: CASSLGQGINEQYF.

The rearrangement links TRBV28 to TRBJ1-6; D uncertain. V gave up 1 base and J gave up 10 bases, with 8 bases separating them. Germline V lookup: CDR1 MDHEN, CDR2 SYDVKM. This CDR3 has 13 amino acids. CDR3 DNA: TGTGCCAGCAGTTTATCGTGGCACTCACCCCTCCACTTT. Protein sequence: CASSLSWHSPLHF.

The J gene is TRBJ1-2, the V gene TRBV18; 8 nucleotides align to TRBD1. V lost 5 bases and J lost 5; bases outside the gene matches: 4. The CDR3 is made up of 13 amino acids. Germline loops: CDR1 KGHSH, CDR2 LQKENI. CDR3 sequence (DNA): TGTGCCAGCTCAGCAGACAGGGGATATGGCTACACCTTC. This codes for CASSADRGYGYTF.

This clone appeared once. The genes are TRBV19 and TRBJ2-3, with 11 bases aligning to TRBD1. CDR3 length: 15 amino acids. V lost 5 bases, J lost 5 bases, and 6 bases stayed unmatched. The germline V gene has CDR1 LNHDA and CDR2 SQIVND (reference sequence). DNA of the CDR3: TGTGCCAGTAGTCCTCCGGGACAGGGGGGAGATACGCAGTATTTT. It yields the protein CASSPPGQGGDTQYF.

This rearrangement joins TRBV4-3 to TRBJ1-5; the D gene is possibly TRBD1 (5 bases). Germline CDR1 and CDR2: LGHNA and YSLEER. The CDR3 has 17 residues. The V end was cut by 1 base, the J end by 0 bases, with 13 bases between. CDR3 nucleotide sequence: TGCGCCAGCAGCCAAGTTTGGGGCGGGGGTAGCAATCAGCCCCAGCATTTT. This sequence encodes CASSQVWGGGSNQPQHF.

Concerning this clone itself: One junction end disagrees with the germline gene, perhaps due to a read error. The same CDR3 is also encoded by other DNA sequences in this sample. V usage is TRBV4-3 and J usage is TRBJ2-7; D gene uncertain. CDR1 is LGHNA, CDR2 YSLEER, per germline. CDR3 length: 14 residues. In DNA, the CDR3 is TGCGCCAGTAGCCAAGCTACAGTTTCCTACGAGCAGTACTTC. Translation gives CASSQATVSYEQYF.

The chain links TRBV28 to TRBJ2-4, with D possibly TRBD2 on 6 matching bases. The ends were cut back, 2 bases at V and 7 bases at J, with 9 bases in the middle. From germline, CDR1 is MDHEN and CDR2 SYDVKM. This CDR3 is built from 13 residues. The CDR3 sequence: CASSLLEGNIQYF. The CDR3 DNA reads TGTGCCAGCAGTTTACTGGAGGGGAACATTCAGTACTTC. Full variable domain (rest looked up from reference TRBV28 and TRBJ2-4): DVKVTQSSRYLVKRTGEKVFLECVQDMDHENMFWYRQDPGLGLRLIYFSYDVKMKEKGDIPEGYSVSREKKERFSLILESASTNQTSMYLCASSLLEGNIQYFGAGTRLSVL.

Regarding this clone: The sample contains more than one DNA sequence encoding this CDR3. The rearrangement joins TRBV27 to TRBJ1-5; TRBD1 might be the D (5 bases). The ends were cut back, 3 bases at V and 6 bases at J, with 6 bases in the middle. The CDR3 loop spans 12 amino acids. In germline, CDR1 is MNHEY, CDR2 SMNVEV (reference sequence). CDR3: CASSFGGQPQHF. The CDR3 DNA sequence: TGTGCCAGCAGTTTCGGGGGTCAGCCCCAGCATTTT.

The chain couples TRBV7-2 to TRBJ1-4; 7 bases line up with TRBD1. J lost 5 bases, V lost 1 base, and 4 bases had no gene match. This CDR3 spans 15 amino acids. The V gene's germline CDR1 is SGHTA and CDR2 FQGNSA. In DNA form, the CDR3 reads TGTGCCAGCAGCTTAGAGGAGGGGGCGAATGAAAAACTGTTTTTT. Protein: CASSLEEGANEKLFF.

The chain recombines TRBV19 with TRBJ2-3; TRBD1 aligns across 7 bases. The germline V gene has CDR1 LNHDA and CDR2 SQIVND (reference sequence). The CDR3 sequence is 15 residues long. V was clipped by 7 bases and J by 7 bases; unmatched bases: 14. The CDR3 here is CASMGQKNRAYTQYF. CDR3 in DNA: TGTGCCAGTATGGGACAGAAAAACCGTGCGTATACGCAGTATTTT.

The rearrangement joins TRBV9 to TRBJ2-1; 8 positions agree with TRBD2. V shed 4 bases and J 7 bases; nucleotides not matched to a gene: 10. This CDR3 contains 15 residues. Germline CDR1 is SGDLS and CDR2 is YYNGEE. The CDR3 reads CASSTAGGRGNEQFF. The CDR3 coding sequence is TGTGCCAGCAGCACTGCGGGGGGCCGGGGAAATGAGCAGTTCTTC.

The chain links TRBV19 to TRBJ1-2; possibly TRBD1 for D (6 bases). Deletions cut 6 bases from V and 8 bases from J, with 13 bases between. CDR1 and CDR2 (germline): LNHDA, SQIVND (reference sequence). The CDR3 is 12 amino acids. The CDR3 DNA reads as TGTGCCAGTAGATTGGGGGGGGCCGGCTACACCTTC. Protein sequence: CASRLGGAGYTF.

This chain joins TRBV10-3 and TRBJ2-1, with TRBD2 matching over 9 bases. The J segment lost 4 bases and the V segment lost 4 bases, leaving 2 bases of the junction unmatched. The CDR3 length is 14 residues. In germline, CDR1 is ENHRY, CDR2 SYGVKD. The CDR3 DNA sequence: TGTGCCATCAGTGTGCTAGCGGGGTACAATGAGCAGTTCTTC. Translation: CAISVLAGYNEQFF.